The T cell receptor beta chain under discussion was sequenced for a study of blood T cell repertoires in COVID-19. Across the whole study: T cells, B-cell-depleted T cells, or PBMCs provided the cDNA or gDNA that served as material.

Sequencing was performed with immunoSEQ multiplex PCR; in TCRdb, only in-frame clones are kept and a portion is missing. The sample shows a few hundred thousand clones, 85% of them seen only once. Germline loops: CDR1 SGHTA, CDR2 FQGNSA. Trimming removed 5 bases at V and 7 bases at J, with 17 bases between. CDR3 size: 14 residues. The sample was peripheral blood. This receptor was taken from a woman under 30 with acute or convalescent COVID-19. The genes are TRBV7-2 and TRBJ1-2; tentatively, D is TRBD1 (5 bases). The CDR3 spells CASSPGGVVFGYTF. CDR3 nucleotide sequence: TGTGCCAGCAGCCCTGGGGGGGTCGTCTTTGGCTACACCTTC.